Listed below are T cell receptor beta chains from one sample, sequenced in a study of blood T cell repertoires in COVID-19. The assay was immunoSEQ multiplex PCR, and TCRdb's table has in-frame clones only and misses some. The sample lists about 210,000 clones, more than 75% occurring once. Sequencing input: peripheral blood. These receptor sequences come from a man in his sixties who had recovered from COVID-19. CDR3s include the opening cysteine and the closing phenylalanine or tryptophan. Fields, in order: D gene, J gene, V gene, CDR3 DNA, CDR3 protein. A D gene is named only where the DNA matches it firmly.

D: NA; J: TRBJ1-2; V: TRBV28; DNA: TGTGCCAGCAGGGGGACCAGGGGTTGGGGCTACACCTTC; CDR3: CASRGTRGWGYTF
D: TRBD1; J: TRBJ1-4; V: TRBV28; DNA: TGTGCCAGCAGTCCACAGGGGTTGAATGAAAAACTGTTTTTT; CDR3: CASSPQGLNEKLFF
D: TRBD2; J: TRBJ2-7; V: TRBV5-1; DNA: TGCGCCAGCAGAGTGACTAGCGGGAGTGGCGAGCAGTACTTC; CDR3: CASRVTSGSGEQYF
D: NA; J: TRBJ1-1; V: TRBV7-9; DNA: TGTGCCAGCAGCCCCTCGGGAGGAACAGGGATTGCTGAAGCTTTCTTT; CDR3: CASSPSGGTGIAEAFF
D: TRBD2; J: TRBJ2-3; V: TRBV7-9; DNA: TGTGCCAGCACCTCGAGGCGGGAGAGTTCGGATACGCAGTATTTT; CDR3: CASTSRRESSDTQYF
D: NA; J: TRBJ1-3; V: TRBV30; DNA: TGTGCCTCTACCGGGTCTGGAAACACCATATATTTT; CDR3: CASTGSGNTIYF
D: NA; J: TRBJ2-7; V: TRBV7-8; DNA: TGTGCCAGCAGCCCCCCCGCGGGGCCCGTCTACGAGCAGTACTTC; CDR3: CASSPPAGPVYEQYF
D: TRBD2; J: TRBJ2-3; V: TRBV2; DNA: TGTGCCAGCAGTGCTACCGAGACTAGCGGGAGGAGGTATACGCAGTATTTT; CDR3: CASSATETSGRRYTQYF
D: NA; J: TRBJ1-2; V: TRBV4-1; DNA: TGCGCCAGCAGCCTGGGCGGAGGCCAACCTCCCGGCTACACCTTC; CDR3: CASSLGGGQPPGYTF
D: TRBD1; J: TRBJ1-1; V: TRBV5-4; DNA: TGTGCCAGCAGCTTCCCTGGACAGGGGGCCCCGAACACTGAAGCTTTCTTT; CDR3: CASSFPGQGAPNTEAFF
D: TRBD2; J: TRBJ2-3; V: TRBV28; DNA: TGTGCCAGCAGTCTGACTAGCGGGTACACCACAGATACGCAGTATTTT; CDR3: CASSLTSGYTTDTQYF
D: NA; J: TRBJ2-2; V: TRBV25-1; DNA: TGTGCCAGCAGTTTCGAGTGGGGGGAGCTGTTTTTT; CDR3: CASSFEWGELFF
D: TRBD2; J: TRBJ2-3; V: TRBV7-2; DNA: TGTGCCAGCAGCCAGAATAGCGGGGGCGGGGATACGCAGTATTTT; CDR3: CASSQNSGGGDTQYF
D: NA; J: TRBJ2-1; V: TRBV5-4; DNA: TGTGCCAGCAGCTTCCTTTACAATGAGCAGTTCTTC; CDR3: CASSFLYNEQFF
D: NA; J: TRBJ2-2; V: TRBV28; DNA: TGTGCCAGGAAGGGAAGAAGGGGAGGGGAGCTGTTTTTT; CDR3: CARKGRRGGELFF
D: TRBD1; J: TRBJ1-1; V: TRBV5-1; DNA: TGCGCCAGCAGCTCAGGACAGGGTTCCACTGAAGCTTTCTTT; CDR3: CASSSGQGSTEAFF
D: TRBD2; J: TRBJ2-1; V: TRBV3-1/TRBV3-2; DNA: TGTGCCAGCAGTTACAGCGGGGCCTCCTACAATGAGCAGTTCTTC; CDR3: CASSYSGASYNEQFF
D: NA; J: TRBJ1-1; V: TRBV7-2; DNA: TGTGCCAGCAGCCCTGGACCCGGGACAGAAGCTTTCTTT; CDR3: CASSPGPGTEAFF